This record concerns one TCR beta chain sequence. This sample was included in a study of blood T cell repertoires in COVID-19. Study-level background: Researchers got acute and convalescent COVID-19 samples from the United States, Italy and Spain. PBMCs, B-cell-depleted T cells, or T cells provided the cDNA or gDNA that made up the material.

The germline V gene encodes CDR1 SGHTA and CDR2 FQGTGA. Deletions cut 1 base from V and 6 bases from J, with 19 bases between. This CDR3 region has 17 residues. Original processing methods: Estimation of nucleated cell counts relied on the amplification of reference gene primers. TCRdb's table, derived via immunoSEQ multiplex PCR, lists solely in-frame clones and lacks some. Clone size and the V and J calls come from that table; the DNA yielded D and trimming. The sample lists 300,000 to 400,000 clones, around 87% seen once, with 6.5% to 9.5% in the top ten. Sequencing was carried out using peripheral blood. The chain joins TRBV7-3 to TRBJ2-1; perhaps TRBD2 as D (6 bases). The sequence derives from a woman between 50 and 59 years old who had recovered from COVID-19. The CDR3 region has the DNA TGTGCCAGCAGCTTAATGCCGCCCGGGAGAAGCCTCAATGAGCAGTTCTTC. This sequence encodes CASSLMPPGRSLNEQFF.